This entry lists 14 T cell receptor beta chains sequenced from one sample in a study of tumor and adjacent non-tumor tissue in lung cancer. TCRbeta libraries were built with three rounds of nested PCR, modified from ARM-PCR. TCRdb reanalysed the multiplex PCR reads using MiXCR and keeps one entry per CDR3 protein. The sample consists of fewer than 100,000 distinct CDR3 sequences, roughly 72% of them appearing once. RNA was extracted from bulk tissue without any cell sorting. Sequencing was done on a sample of lung tumor tissue. These receptors came from a woman between 40 and 50 years old with non-small cell lung cancer.

The CDR3 region is CARIIGQGGKETQYF. CDR3 sequence (DNA): TGTGCCCGGATTATTGGCCAGGGGGGGAAGGAGACCCAGTACTTC. The rearrangement uses TRBV30 and TRBJ2-5; D assignment may be TRBD1 or TRBD2 (7 bases each). The CDR3 extends over 15 amino acids. Between the trimmed V and J ends, which lost 8 bases and 5 bases, there was a span of 24 bases. CDR1 GTSNPN and CDR2 SVGIG come from the germline V gene (reference sequence).

Remarks on this clonotype: The junction differs from germline at one of its ends, possibly a read error. The chain employs TRBV6-1 and TRBJ2-3, with 10 bases aligning to TRBD1. Germline CDR1 is MNHNS and CDR2 is SASEGT. CDR3 length: 15 residues. DNA for the CDR3: TGTGTCAGCACCCCAGACAGGGGGCACACAGATACGCAGTATTTT. This encodes CVSTPDRGHTDTQYF.

This clonotype was recorded many times. The chain has TRBV6-6 and TRBJ2-1; 8 bases are a match to TRBD2. The junction had 6 bases not matched to a gene; V was cut back by 8 bases and J by 0 bases. This CDR3 has 15 residues. Germline V gene sequence: CDR1 MNHNY, CDR2 SVGAGI (reference sequence). This chain's CDR3 is CASGKAGDSYNEQFF. In nucleotides, the CDR3 is TGTGCCAGCGGTAAAGCGGGGGACTCCTACAATGAGCAGTTCTTC.

About this clonotype itself: A much bigger clone sits one base away, suggesting this may be a read error. The V call is TRBV24-1, the J call TRBJ2-3, with D possibly being TRBD2 (7 bases). Germline assignment: CDR1 KGHDR and CDR2 SFDVKD. This CDR3 comprises 15 residues. The CDR3 loop reads CVTSDGRGESDTQYF. The CDR3 DNA reads as TGTGTCACCAGTGATGGGAGGGGGGAATCGGATACGCAGTATTTT.

On this clonotype: An end of the junction differs from the germline gene, which may be a read error. The chain is built from TRBV6-2 or TRBV6-3 and TRBJ2-7, with D perhaps matching TRBD2 (6 bases). Germline V gives CDR1 MNHEY, CDR2 SVGEGT. The CDR3 spans 13 residues. The CDR3 is CASSYGLWRGVQF. CDR3 bases: TGTGCCAGCAGTTACGGGCTGTGGCGGGGAGTCCAATTC.

As for this clonotype: With a much larger clone just one base away, this may be a read error. The chain is built from TRBV20-1 and TRBJ2-7, with D maybe TRBD2 (6 bases). The CDR3 length is 12 residues. The V and J ends lost 7 bases and 2 bases respectively, with 12 bases between them. CDR1 DFQATT and CDR2 SNEGSKA come from the germline V gene (reference sequence). Here the CDR3 reads CSGRRGAYEQYF. The CDR3 bases are TGCAGTGGTAGGCGGGGTGCCTACGAGCAGTACTTC.

Points on this clonotype: At one end the junction does not follow the germline gene, possibly because of a read error. The chain links TRBV2 to TRBJ2-7; D is ambiguous. The CDR3 runs to 12 residues. In germline, CDR1 is SNHLY, CDR2 FYNNEI. The CDR3 bases are TGTGGCAGCAGTAGAGACGGGTACGAGCAGTACTTC. This encodes CGSSRDGYEQYF.

With respect to this clonotype: Without the conserved terminal phenylalanine or tryptophan, this CDR3 likely stems from a read error. No DNA is shown, since the ends of the CDR3 on it are uncertain; the CDR3 is the one TCRdb lists. J is TRBJ2-7 and V is TRBV29-1. Looked up from germline, CDR1 is SQVTM and CDR2 is ANQGSEA. The CDR3 adds up to 12 amino acids, both ends counted. CDR3 sequence: CSVGSSKHEQYI.

This chain uses TRBV5-4 with TRBJ2-1; D is possibly TRBD2 (6 bases). The CDR3 is 16 amino acids. Germline loops: CDR1 SGHNT, CDR2 YYREEE (reference sequence). Trimming stripped 5 bases from V and 9 bases from J, with 24 bases between. The CDR3 DNA reads TGTGCCAGCAGTCCCCGCGCTTTAGCTGGGGGAGGTGAGCAGTTCTTC. Translated: CASSPRALAGGGEQFF.

This clonotype was counted a few times. Since a much larger clone is just one base distant, this may be a read error. The CDR3 sequence: CASRRRGLVTYERYF. The CDR3 DNA reads TGTGCCAGCAGGCGCAGGGGGCTAGTCACCTACGAGCGGTACTTC. This chain uses TRBV5-6 with TRBJ2-7, with TRBD1 matching over 8 bases. From germline, CDR1 is SGHDT and CDR2 YYEEEE. The CDR3 consists of 15 residues.

Worth noting for this clonotype: Compared with germline, one end of the junction differs, possibly owing to a read error. The chain carries TRBV5-4 and TRBJ2-1, with TRBD1 matching 7 bases. This CDR3 region has 15 residues. Germline CDR1 and CDR2: SGHNT and YYREEE (reference sequence). The CDR3 DNA sequence: TGTACCAGCAACCGATCCGGACAGGACTACAATGAGCAGTTCTTC. It codes for CTSNRSGQDYNEQFF.

This clonotype has a handful of counts. This sequence may be a read error, since a much larger clone differs from it by one base. V is TRBV7-8 and J is TRBJ2-7; D tentatively fits TRBD1 or TRBD2 (5 bases each). The V gene lost 2 bases and the J gene lost 3 bases, with 14 bases spanning the gap. In germline, CDR1 is SGHVS, CDR2 FQNEAQ. This CDR3 comprises 15 residues. The CDR3 reads CASSLRDGCGYEQYF. The CDR3 region has the DNA TGTGCCAGCAGCTTACGGGACGGTTGTGGCTACGAGCAGTACTTC. The full variable domain, its missing parts supplied by reference TRBV7-8 and TRBJ2-7, is GAGVSQSPRYKVAKRGQDVALRCDPISGHVSLFWYQQALGQGPEFLTYFQNEAQLDKSGLPSDRFFAERPEGSVSTLKIQRTQQEDSAVYLCASSLRDGCGYEQYFGPGTRLTVT.

A single count supports this clonotype. The junction does not match germline at one end; this may be a read error. The chain is built from TRBV6-1 and TRBJ2-3; 8 bases fit TRBD1. CDR3 length: 16 residues. Looked up from germline, CDR1 is MNHNS and CDR2 is SASEGT. CDR3: CPSSERRTGRTDTEYF. Here the CDR3 DNA reads TGTCCCAGCAGTGAACGTCGGACAGGGCGCACAGATACGGAGTATTTT.

In regard to this clonotype: A much more abundant neighbour one base away suggests this may be a read error. This chain links TRBV5-1 with TRBJ2-1; TRBD1 agrees at 7 bases. The CDR3 extends over 15 amino acids. CDR1 SGHRS and CDR2 YFSETQ come from the germline V gene. V gave up 6 bases and J gave up 6 bases; unmatched junction bases: 12. The CDR3 sequence is CASTSDRVRSNEQFF. CDR3 DNA: TGCGCCAGCACCAGCGACAGGGTACGATCCAATGAGCAGTTCTTC.